The 24 T cell receptor beta chains listed next were all sequenced from one sample in a study of blood T cell repertoires in COVID-19. The repertoire was sequenced with immunoSEQ multiplex PCR; TCRdb's copy has only in-frame clones and lacks some. The data show about 74,000 clones, with around 90% seen just once and approximately 1.5% held by the top ten. The sequencing sample was made of peripheral blood. These receptors were taken from a man between 45 and 60 years old with acute or convalescent COVID-19.

This clone appeared once. The CDR3 DNA reads as TGCGCCAGCAGTGAGTCCCGAACAGGGATCTATAATTCACCCCTCCACTTT. Amino acid sequence: CASSESRTGIYNSPLHF. The chain recombines TRBV10-2 with TRBJ1-6, with a possible D match to TRBD1 (6 bases). CDR1 and CDR2 from the germline V gene are WSHSY and SAAADI. The CDR3 is 17 residues long. Trimming shortened V by 0 bases and J by 3 bases, and 12 bases separated the two germline ends.

The chain recombines TRBV4-1 with TRBJ2-2; 8 bases line up with TRBD2. The CDR3 runs 16 residues. Trimming at V came to 3 bases and at J to 4 bases, leaving 7 bases not matched to a gene. Germline V gene sequence: CDR1 MGHRA, CDR2 YSYEKL. The CDR3 region has the DNA TGCGCCAGCAGCCAGCCCGGGGGGGCGAGCACCGGGGAGCTGTTTTTT. Encoded protein: CASSQPGGASTGELFF.

This chain joins TRBV18 and TRBJ2-7; no firm D call. Trimming left V 0 bases short and J 0 bases short, with 9 bases between. Germline loops: CDR1 KGHSH, CDR2 LQKENI. The CDR3 is 15 residues long. The CDR3 DNA reads TGTGCCAGCTCACCACCACCCGGTAGCTCCTACGAGCAGTACTTC. Its protein product is CASSPPPGSSYEQYF.

The J gene is TRBJ2-7, the V gene TRBV15; TRBD1 is a possible D gene (6 bases). CDR1 LNHNV and CDR2 YYDKDF come from the germline V gene (reference sequence). The length of the CDR3 is 14 residues. The V gene lost 1 base and the J gene lost 3 bases, with 10 bases spanning the gap. CDR3 DNA: TGTGCCACCAGCAGAGGGACAGATTACTACGAGCAGTACTTC. Protein sequence: CATSRGTDYYEQYF.

This clone was observed once. This rearrangement joins TRBV28 to TRBJ2-2, with 7 bases aligning to TRBD2. This CDR3 contains 14 residues. The V segment lost 4 bases and the J segment 4 bases; nucleotides outside the gene matches: 3. Germline CDR1 is MDHEN and CDR2 is SYDVKM. The chain's CDR3 is CASSSAGITGELFF. The CDR3 bases are TGTGCCAGCAGTTCAGCGGGAATCACCGGGGAGCTGTTTTTT.

The chain is built from TRBV7-6 and TRBJ2-3, with D possibly matching TRBD1 (6 bases). The V gene's germline CDR1 is SGHVS and CDR2 FNYEAQ. The V end was cut by 2 bases, the J end by 4 bases, with 28 bases between. The CDR3 runs 20 residues. The CDR3 loop reads CASSLRGMRDVSRHADTQYF. CDR3 nucleotide sequence: TGTGCCAGCAGCTTAAGGGGGATGAGGGACGTCTCTCGTCACGCAGATACGCAGTATTTT. The full variable domain, in which reference TRBV7-6 and TRBJ2-3 provide the parts outside the CDR3, is GAGVSQSPRYKVTKRGQDVALRCDPISGHVSLYWYRQALGQGPEFLTYFNYEAQQDKSGLPNDRFSAERPEGSISTLTIQRTEQRDSAMYRCASSLRGMRDVSRHADTQYFGPGTRLTVL.

This chain connects TRBV2 to TRBJ2-7, with 9 nucleotides matching TRBD2. The germline V gene has CDR1 SNHLY and CDR2 FYNNEI. This CDR3 region has 15 residues. The V segment lost 4 bases and the J segment 3 bases; nucleotides outside the gene matches: 7. DNA for the CDR3: TGTGCCAGCAGTGGGCGTGCGGGAGGGAGCTACGAGCAGTACTTC. Amino acids: CASSGRAGGSYEQYF.

The chain links TRBV6-5 to TRBJ2-1; D call uncertain. Germline CDR1 MNHEY, CDR2 SVGAGI. The ends were cut back, 0 bases at V and 6 bases at J, with 6 bases in the middle. The CDR3 covers 13 residues. The CDR3 loop reads CASSYSSFNEQFF. CDR3 nucleotide sequence: TGTGCCAGCAGTTACTCGAGTTTCAATGAGCAGTTCTTC.

The genes are TRBV5-1 and TRBJ1-4; the match to TRBD1 covers 7 bases. Germline lookup yields CDR1 SGHRS and CDR2 YFSETQ. Trimming cost V 1 base and J 6 bases; bases outside gene matches: 3. This CDR3 is 14 amino acids long. The CDR3 DNA sequence: TGCGCCAGCAGCTTGAGTACAGGGGATGAAAAACTGTTTTTT. As protein: CASSLSTGDEKLFF.

The chain is built from TRBV6-5 and TRBJ1-1; D gene ambiguous. Germline CDR1 reads MNHEY; CDR2 reads SVGAGI. The V end was cut by 5 bases, the J end by 5 bases, with 12 bases between. CDR3 size: 13 residues. The CDR3 coding sequence is TGTGCCAGCAGTCCAACTGGTTCGACTGAAGCTTTCTTT. It codes for CASSPTGSTEAFF.

A single count supports this clone. The chain couples TRBV6-6 to TRBJ1-1, with D maybe TRBD1 (6 bases). The CDR3 has 14 amino acids. The germline V gene encodes CDR1 MNHNY and CDR2 SVGAGI (reference sequence). V was cut by 5 bases and J by 1 base, with 11 bases left in between. CDR3 residues: CASSPDRQNTEAFF. The CDR3 DNA is TGTGCCAGCAGTCCAGACAGGCAGAACACTGAAGCTTTCTTT.

The genes are TRBV6-1 and TRBJ2-5; the match to TRBD2 covers 10 bases. V gave up 3 bases and J gave up 1 base; unmatched junction bases: 5. Looked up from germline, CDR1 is MNHNS and CDR2 is SASEGT. This CDR3 is built from 16 residues. The CDR3 is CASSEGIAGGQETQYF. The CDR3 DNA sequence: TGTGCCAGCAGTGAGGGGATAGCGGGGGGCCAAGAGACCCAGTACTTC.

The genes are TRBV10-3 and TRBJ2-2; tentatively, D is TRBD2 (7 bases). The CDR3 totals 17 residues. The V end lost 6 bases, the J end lost 3 bases, and 20 bases lay between the germline ends. Per germline, CDR1 ENHRY and CDR2 SYGVKD. In DNA form, the CDR3 reads TGTGCCATCAGCTGGAAGGGAGGGGGGTCTGACACCGGGGAGCTGTTTTTT. Its translation: CAISWKGGGSDTGELFF.

This clone has more than one count but fewer than ten. The CDR3 is CASSDGQFLSYEQYF. As DNA, the CDR3 is TGTGCCAGCAGCGACGGACAGTTCCTCTCCTACGAGCAGTACTTC. This rearrangement joins TRBV28 to TRBJ2-7; maybe TRBD1 (6 bases). Per germline, CDR1 MDHEN and CDR2 SYDVKM. The V and J ends lost 6 bases and 0 bases respectively, with 15 bases between them. The CDR3 contains 15 residues.

V is TRBV28 and J is TRBJ2-1; 12 bases fit TRBD2. Germline V gene lookup returns CDR1 MDHEN and CDR2 SYDVKM. Losses at the gene ends were 3 bases for V and 2 bases for J; bases not matched to a gene: 11. The CDR3 is 19 residues long. CDR3 sequence: CASSFETKTSGSAYNEQFF. CDR3 bases: TGTGCCAGCAGTTTCGAGACTAAGACTAGCGGGAGTGCCTACAATGAGCAGTTCTTC.

This chain joins TRBV27 and TRBJ1-2; 7 nucleotides line up with TRBD1. In germline, CDR1 is MNHEY, CDR2 SMNVEV (reference sequence). The junction had 10 bases not matched to a gene; V was cut back by 6 bases and J by 6 bases. This CDR3 has 14 residues. The DNA of the CDR3 is TGTGCCAGCAGCGGACGTCCAACAGGGGATGGCTACACCTTC. Translated, it gives CASSGRPTGDGYTF.

The chain links TRBV18 to TRBJ2-7; D may be TRBD2 (6 bases). Germline V gene lookup returns CDR1 KGHSH and CDR2 LQKENI. The length of the CDR3 is 16 residues. V lost 3 bases and J 0 bases, leaving 15 bases between the germline ends. The CDR3 spells CASSPNPAGISYEQYF. CDR3 nucleotides: TGTGCCAGCTCACCTAACCCAGCGGGCATCTCCTACGAGCAGTACTTC.

The rearrangement uses TRBV19 and TRBJ1-1; maybe TRBD1 (6 bases). From germline, CDR1 is LNHDA and CDR2 SQIVND (reference sequence). CDR3 length equals 17 residues. Trimming pared 5 bases from V and 1 base from J, leaving 20 bases between. The CDR3 region is CASSPDRRKFGNTEAFF. CDR3 DNA: TGTGCCAGTAGTCCTGACAGGAGAAAGTTCGGGAACACTGAAGCTTTCTTT. The whole variable domain, remainder taken from reference TRBV19 and TRBJ1-1, is DGGITQSPKYLFRKEGQNVTLSCEQNLNHDAMYWYRQDPGQGLRLIYYSQIVNDFQKGDIAEGYSVSREKKESFPLTVTSAQKNPTAFYLCASSPDRRKFGNTEAFFGQGTRLTVV.

This chain links TRBV5-1 with TRBJ2-1; 7 nucleotides line up with TRBD1. With 4 bases clipped from V and 4 bases from J, the junction kept 11 bases outside the gene matches. CDR3 size: 16 residues. Germline lookup yields CDR1 SGHRS and CDR2 YFSETQ. The CDR3 DNA follows: TGCGCCAGCAGCCGGGACAGTCAAGCGCTTTACAATGAGCAGTTCTTC. Its translation is CASSRDSQALYNEQFF. Full variable domain (rest looked up from reference TRBV5-1 and TRBJ2-1): KAGVTQTPRYLIKTRGQQVTLSCSPISGHRSVSWYQQTPGQGLQFLFEYFSETQRNKGNFPGRFSGRQFSNSRSEMNVSTLELGDSALYLCASSRDSQALYNEQFFGPGTRLTVL.

The chain uses TRBV18 and TRBJ2-1; perhaps TRBD1 as D (5 bases). Germline values: CDR1 KGHSH, CDR2 LQKENI. The CDR3 runs to 15 residues. The V end lost 0 bases, the J end lost 2 bases, and 8 bases lay between the germline ends. CDR3 sequence reads: CASSPPGQTYNEQFF. CDR3 sequence (DNA): TGTGCCAGCTCACCACCCGGACAAACCTACAATGAGCAGTTCTTC.

The V call is TRBV18, the J call TRBJ2-7, with TRBD1 identical over 10 bases. Germline trimming cut 6 bases from V and 2 bases from J; bases unmatched to any gene: 4. Germline CDR1 is KGHSH and CDR2 is LQKENI. The CDR3 runs 14 residues. Written as DNA, the CDR3 is TGTGCCAGCTCTCAGGGACAGGGGCCCTACGAGCAGTACGTC. Amino acid sequence: CASSQGQGPYEQYV.

V is TRBV10-2 and J is TRBJ1-2, with unresolved D. The CDR3 runs 12 residues. Trimming stripped 3 bases from V and 3 bases from J, with 5 bases between. Germline CDR1 is WSHSY and CDR2 is SAAADI. CDR3 protein: CASSEQDYGYTF. CDR3 sequence (DNA): TGCGCCAGCAGTGAACAAGACTATGGCTACACCTTC.

The rearrangement links TRBV28 to TRBJ2-7; 10 nucleotides match TRBD1. The CDR3 has 13 residues. CDR1 is MDHEN, CDR2 SYDVKM, per germline. Trimming removed 4 bases from V and 4 bases from J; junction bases left unmatched: 1. The CDR3 nucleotides read TGTGCCAGCAGTTCGGGACAGGGGTACGAGCAGTACTTC. It codes for CASSSGQGYEQYF. The full variable domain, with the rest looked up from reference TRBV28 and TRBJ2-7, is DVKVTQSSRYLVKRTGEKVFLECVQDMDHENMFWYRQDPGLGLRLIYFSYDVKMKEKGDIPEGYSVSREKKERFSLILESASTNQTSMYLCASSSGQGYEQYFGPGTRLTVT.

This chain links TRBV5-1 with TRBJ1-4, with 8 bases lining up with TRBD1. V shed 5 bases and J 6 bases; nucleotides not matched to a gene: 6. Germline values: CDR1 SGHRS, CDR2 YFSETQ. This CDR3 comprises 14 residues. Here the CDR3 DNA reads TGCGCCAGCAGGGGGGTGACAGGGGATGAAAAACTGTTTTTT. Protein sequence: CASRGVTGDEKLFF.